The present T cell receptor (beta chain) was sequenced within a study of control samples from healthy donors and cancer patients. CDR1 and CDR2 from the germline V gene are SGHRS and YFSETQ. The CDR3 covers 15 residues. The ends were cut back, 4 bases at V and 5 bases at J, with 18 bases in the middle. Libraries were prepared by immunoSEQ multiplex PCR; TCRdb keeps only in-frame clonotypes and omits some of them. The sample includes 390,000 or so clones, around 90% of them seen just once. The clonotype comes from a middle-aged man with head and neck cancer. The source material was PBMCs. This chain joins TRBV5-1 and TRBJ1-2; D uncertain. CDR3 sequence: CASSPTGFLGYGYTF. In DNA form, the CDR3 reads TGCGCCAGCAGCCCGACCGGGTTTTTGGGGTATGGCTACACCTTC.